This section outlines one TCR beta chain sequence together with its context. These data belong to a study of early T cells in non-severe SARS-CoV-2 infection. The CDR3 is 17 residues long. V was pared by 4 bases and J by 8 bases, with 17 bases of the junction left unmatched. Germline CDR1 LNHDA, CDR2 SQIVND (reference sequence). One entry per CDR3 protein, called by TCRdb with MiXCR from the 5' RACE reads. The table records around 110,000 distinct CDR3 sequences, over 8.5% of them present only once. Sequenced material: whole blood. The TCR comes from an adult who was a healthcare worker with PCR-confirmed SARS-CoV-2 infection or an uninfected control (not recorded which). The rearrangement links TRBV19 to TRBJ2-4, with 7 bases that match TRBD2. CDR3 residues: CASSKNSDTARGDIQYF. CDR3 nucleotide sequence: TGTGCCAGTAGTAAAAACTCGGACACCGCCCGGGGGGACATTCAGTACTTC.